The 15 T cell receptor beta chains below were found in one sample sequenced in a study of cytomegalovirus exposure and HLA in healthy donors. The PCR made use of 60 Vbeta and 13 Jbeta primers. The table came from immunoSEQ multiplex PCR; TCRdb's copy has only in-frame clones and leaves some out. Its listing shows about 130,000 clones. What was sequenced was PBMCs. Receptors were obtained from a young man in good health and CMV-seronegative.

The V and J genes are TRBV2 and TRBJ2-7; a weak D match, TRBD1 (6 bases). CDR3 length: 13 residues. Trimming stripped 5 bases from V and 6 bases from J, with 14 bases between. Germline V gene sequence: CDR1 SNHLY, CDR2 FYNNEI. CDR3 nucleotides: TGTGCCAGCAGTCCGGACAGAGGTGGCGAGCAGTACTTC. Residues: CASSPDRGGEQYF.

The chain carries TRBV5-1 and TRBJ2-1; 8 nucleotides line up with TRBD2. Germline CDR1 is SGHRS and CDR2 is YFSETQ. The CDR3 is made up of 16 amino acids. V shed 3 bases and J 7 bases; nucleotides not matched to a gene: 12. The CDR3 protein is CASSSLPGGPGNEQFF. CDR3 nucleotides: TGCGCCAGCAGCTCTCTTCCGGGAGGGCCTGGTAATGAGCAGTTCTTC.

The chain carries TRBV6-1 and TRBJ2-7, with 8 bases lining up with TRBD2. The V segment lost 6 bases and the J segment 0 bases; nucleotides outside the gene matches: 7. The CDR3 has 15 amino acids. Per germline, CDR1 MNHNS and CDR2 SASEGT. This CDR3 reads CASSPTGTSSYEQYF. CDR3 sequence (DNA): TGTGCCAGCAGCCCTACCGGGACTAGCTCCTACGAGCAGTACTTC.

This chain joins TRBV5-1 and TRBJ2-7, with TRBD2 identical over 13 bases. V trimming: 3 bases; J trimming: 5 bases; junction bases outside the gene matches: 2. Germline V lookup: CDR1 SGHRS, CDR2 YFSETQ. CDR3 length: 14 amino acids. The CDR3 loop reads CASSSGTSGNEQYF. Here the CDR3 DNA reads TGCGCCAGCAGCTCCGGGACTAGCGGGAACGAGCAGTACTTC.

In DNA, the CDR3 is TGTGCCAGCAGTGAACTAGCGCGAGCGGATACTGACGAGCAGTACTTC. It codes for CASSELARADTDEQYF. The chain recombines TRBV6-1 with TRBJ2-7, with D possibly being TRBD2 (6 bases). Trimming took off 2 bases at V and 5 bases at J, with 19 bases between the two ends. The CDR3 is 16 residues long. Germline assignment: CDR1 MNHNS and CDR2 SASEGT.

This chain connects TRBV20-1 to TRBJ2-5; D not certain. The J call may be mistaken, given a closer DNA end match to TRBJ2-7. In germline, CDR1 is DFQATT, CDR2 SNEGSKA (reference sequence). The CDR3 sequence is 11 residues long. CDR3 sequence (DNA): TGCAGTGCAACTCAATCCTACGAGCAGTACTTC. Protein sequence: CSATQSYEQYF.

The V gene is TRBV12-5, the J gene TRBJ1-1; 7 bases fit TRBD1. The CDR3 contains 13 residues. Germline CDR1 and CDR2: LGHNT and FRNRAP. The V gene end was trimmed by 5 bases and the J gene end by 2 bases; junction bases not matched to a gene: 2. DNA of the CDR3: TGTGCTAGTGGTCGGGACAGCAACACTGAAGCTTTCTTT. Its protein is CASGRDSNTEAFF.

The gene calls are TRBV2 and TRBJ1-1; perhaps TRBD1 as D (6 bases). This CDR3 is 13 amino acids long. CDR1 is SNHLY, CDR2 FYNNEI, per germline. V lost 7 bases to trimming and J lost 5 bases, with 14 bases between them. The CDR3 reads CASNGGARTEAFF. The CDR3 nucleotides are TGTGCCAGCAACGGGGGGGCGAGGACTGAAGCTTTCTTT. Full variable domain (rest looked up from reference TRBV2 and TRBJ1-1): EPEVTQTPSHQVTQMGQEVILRCVPISNHLYFYWYRQILGQKVEFLVSFYNNEISEKSEIFDDQFSVERPDGSNFTLKIRSTKLEDSAMYFCASNGGARTEAFFGQGTRLTVV.

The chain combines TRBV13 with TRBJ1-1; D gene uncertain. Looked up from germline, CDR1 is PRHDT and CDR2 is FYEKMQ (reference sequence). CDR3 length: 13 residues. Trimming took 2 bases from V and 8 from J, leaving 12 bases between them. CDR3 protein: CASSLRVLVEAFF. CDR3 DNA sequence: TGTGCCAGCAGCTTAAGAGTTCTCGTCGAAGCTTTCTTT.

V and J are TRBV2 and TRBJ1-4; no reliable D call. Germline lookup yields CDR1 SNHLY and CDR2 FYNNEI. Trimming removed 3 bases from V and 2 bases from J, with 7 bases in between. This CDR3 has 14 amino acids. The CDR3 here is CASSDPRTNEKLFF. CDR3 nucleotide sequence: TGTGCCAGCAGTGACCCCCGGACTAATGAAAAACTGTTTTTT. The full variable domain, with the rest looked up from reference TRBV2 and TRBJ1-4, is EPEVTQTPSHQVTQMGQEVILRCVPISNHLYFYWYRQILGQKVEFLVSFYNNEISEKSEIFDDQFSVERPDGSNFTLKIRSTKLEDSAMYFCASSDPRTNEKLFFGSGTQLSVL.

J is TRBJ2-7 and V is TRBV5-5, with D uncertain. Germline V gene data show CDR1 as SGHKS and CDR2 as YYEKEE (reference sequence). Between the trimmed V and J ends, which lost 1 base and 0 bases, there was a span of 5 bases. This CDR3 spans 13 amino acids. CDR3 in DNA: TGTGCCAGCAGCTTGCCCAGCTCCTACGAGCAGTACTTC. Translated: CASSLPSSYEQYF.

CDR3 loop: CASRGTTLNTEAFF. The CDR3 DNA reads as TGTGCCAGCAGGGGGACTACCTTGAACACTGAAGCTTTCTTT. The rearrangement joins TRBV2 to TRBJ1-1; D may be TRBD1 (5 bases). V lost 6 bases and J 0 bases, leaving 11 bases between the germline ends. Germline V gives CDR1 SNHLY, CDR2 FYNNEI. This CDR3 contains 14 residues.

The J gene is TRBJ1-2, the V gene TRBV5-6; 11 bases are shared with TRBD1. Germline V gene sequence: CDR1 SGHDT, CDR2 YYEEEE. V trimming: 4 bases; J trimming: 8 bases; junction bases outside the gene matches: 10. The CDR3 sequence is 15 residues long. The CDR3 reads CASSTPGQGARGYTF. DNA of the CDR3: TGTGCCAGCAGCACCCCCGGACAGGGGGCGCGCGGCTACACCTTC.

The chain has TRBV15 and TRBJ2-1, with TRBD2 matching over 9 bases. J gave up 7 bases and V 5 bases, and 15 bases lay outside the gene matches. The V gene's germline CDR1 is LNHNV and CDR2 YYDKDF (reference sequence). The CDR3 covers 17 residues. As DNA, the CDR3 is TGTGCCACCAGCCCCTCGGAGGGGACTAGCCACCCTAATGAGCAGTTCTTC. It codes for CATSPSEGTSHPNEQFF.

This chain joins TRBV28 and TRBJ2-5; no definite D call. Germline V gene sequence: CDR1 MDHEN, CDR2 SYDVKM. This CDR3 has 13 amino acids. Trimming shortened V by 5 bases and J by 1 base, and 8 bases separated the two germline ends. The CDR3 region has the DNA TGTGCCAGCAGTACTTCCCTCCAAGAGACCCAGTACTTC. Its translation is CASSTSLQETQYF.